This is a list of T cell receptor beta chains from one sample in a study of blood T cell repertoires in COVID-19. Assay: immunoSEQ multiplex PCR; the TCRdb copy retains only in-frame clones and omits some. The table shows under 350,000 clones, with 83% occurring only once. The sequencing input was peripheral blood. These TCRs come from a woman between 45 and 60 years old who had recovered from COVID-19. The CDR3 runs from the conserved cysteine through the conserved F or W.

cdr3_aa	cdr3_length	v_call	j_call
CASSTGTSKGETQYF	15	TRBV5-1	TRBJ2-5
CASSYSGGAGNQPQHF	16	TRBV6-6	TRBJ1-5
CSVGDRSSYEQYF	13	TRBV29-1	TRBJ2-7
CASSQRGDTGELFF	14	TRBV3-1/TRBV3-2	TRBJ2-2
CASRKGQGTYEQYF	14	TRBV27	TRBJ2-7
CASSLVGTQGTGELFF	16	TRBV11-3	TRBJ2-2
CASGRGNEQFF	11	TRBV12-5	TRBJ2-1
CASSRDRAYGYTF	13	TRBV3-1/TRBV3-2	TRBJ1-2
CASAGQRSGANVLTF	15	TRBV6-5	TRBJ2-6
CASSLQGADTQYF	13	TRBV7-3	TRBJ2-3
CASSLYERRQYF	12	TRBV28	TRBJ2-7
CASRETGGGTGELFF	15	TRBV27	TRBJ2-2
CASSLAGGPETQYF	14	TRBV4-2	TRBJ2-5
CASSSTGPPANYGYTF	16	TRBV19	TRBJ1-2
CASSFSREAFF	11	TRBV28	TRBJ1-1
CASSPVAVNEQFF	13	TRBV6-2/TRBV6-3	TRBJ2-1
CASSSFDEQFF	11	TRBV19	TRBJ2-1
CASSYQGPNSPLHF	14	TRBV6-2/TRBV6-3	TRBJ1-6
CASSAGTGYNSPLHF	15	TRBV9	TRBJ1-6
CASSSYNLQGAGYTF	15	TRBV28	TRBJ1-2
CASSRPGQTNSPLHF	15	TRBV18	TRBJ1-6
CASSSGGHYNEQFF	14	TRBV5-1	TRBJ2-1
CASSSRQGAGYTF	13	TRBV7-3	TRBJ1-2
CASSTVGGPHLGYTF	15	TRBV19	TRBJ1-2
CASRLFTGGYGYTF	14	TRBV12-2	TRBJ1-2
CASSRDRNYGYTF	13	TRBV3-1/TRBV3-2	TRBJ1-2
CASSVGTGEGYTF	13	TRBV5-5	TRBJ1-2
CASSYSFQVTEAFF	14	TRBV6-6	TRBJ1-1
CASSGTSGRNNEQFF	15	TRBV9	TRBJ2-1
CASRRTAGGRINEQFF	16	TRBV7-9	TRBJ2-1
CASTRRDRGSNTEAFF	16	TRBV19	TRBJ1-1
CASSLSGNPEAFF	13	TRBV28	TRBJ1-1
CASSDEGTANEKLFF	15	TRBV2	TRBJ1-4
CATSRDPAVDQPQHF	15	TRBV15	TRBJ1-5
CASSLTGYGTEAFF	14	TRBV5-4	TRBJ1-1
CASSSRLAGGRETQYF	16	TRBV28	TRBJ2-5
CASSGGGGALARDSYGYTF	19	TRBV10-2	TRBJ1-2
CASRARNTYEQYF	13	TRBV7-2	TRBJ2-7
CASSEGSQNWRGYTF	15	TRBV2	TRBJ1-2
CASSYPEINEKLFF	14	TRBV6-6	TRBJ1-4
CASSKGRGAETQYF	14	TRBV5-1	TRBJ2-5
CASSAHPQGAAALHF	15	TRBV28	TRBJ1-6
CASSPRVGATYEQYF	15	TRBV6-5	TRBJ2-7
CASSIVAGGLRADTQYF	17	TRBV19	TRBJ2-3
CASSGTSGGGTDTQYF	16	TRBV3-1/TRBV3-2	TRBJ2-3
CASSLVYGGSGDTQYF	16	TRBV7-8	TRBJ2-3